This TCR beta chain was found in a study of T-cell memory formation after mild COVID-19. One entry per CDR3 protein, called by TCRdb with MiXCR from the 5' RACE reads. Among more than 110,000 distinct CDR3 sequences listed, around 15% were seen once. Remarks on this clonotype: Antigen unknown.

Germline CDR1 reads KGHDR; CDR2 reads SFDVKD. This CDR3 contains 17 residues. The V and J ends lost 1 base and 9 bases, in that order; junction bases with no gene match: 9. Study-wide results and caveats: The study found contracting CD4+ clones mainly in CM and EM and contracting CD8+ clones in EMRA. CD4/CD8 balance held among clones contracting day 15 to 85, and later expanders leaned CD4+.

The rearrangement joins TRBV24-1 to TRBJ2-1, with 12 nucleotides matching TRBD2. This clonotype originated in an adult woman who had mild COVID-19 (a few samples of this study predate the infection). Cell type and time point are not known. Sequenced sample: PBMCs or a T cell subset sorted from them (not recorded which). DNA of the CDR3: TGTGCCACCAGTGATTTCAAGCTAGCGGGAGGGCCGGGTGAGCAGTTCTTC. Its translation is CATSDFKLAGGPGEQFF.